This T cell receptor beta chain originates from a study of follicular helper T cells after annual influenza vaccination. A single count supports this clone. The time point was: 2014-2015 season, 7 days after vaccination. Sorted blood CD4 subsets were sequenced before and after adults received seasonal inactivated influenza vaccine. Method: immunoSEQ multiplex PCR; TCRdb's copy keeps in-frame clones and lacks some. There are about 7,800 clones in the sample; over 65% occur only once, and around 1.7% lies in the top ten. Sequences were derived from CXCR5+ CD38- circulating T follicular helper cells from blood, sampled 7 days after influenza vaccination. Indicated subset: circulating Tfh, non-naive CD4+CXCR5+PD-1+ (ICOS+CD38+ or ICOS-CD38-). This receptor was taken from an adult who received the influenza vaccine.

This CDR3 is CASSDGGWDEKLFF. The DNA of the CDR3 is TGTGCCAGCAGTGATGGGGGCTGGGATGAAAAACTGTTTTTT. This rearrangement joins TRBV6-1 to TRBJ1-4; perhaps TRBD1 as D (6 bases). CDR3 size: 14 residues. Trimming cost V 3 bases and J 6 bases, with 11 bases left between them. Germline CDR1 reads MNHNS; CDR2 reads SASEGT.